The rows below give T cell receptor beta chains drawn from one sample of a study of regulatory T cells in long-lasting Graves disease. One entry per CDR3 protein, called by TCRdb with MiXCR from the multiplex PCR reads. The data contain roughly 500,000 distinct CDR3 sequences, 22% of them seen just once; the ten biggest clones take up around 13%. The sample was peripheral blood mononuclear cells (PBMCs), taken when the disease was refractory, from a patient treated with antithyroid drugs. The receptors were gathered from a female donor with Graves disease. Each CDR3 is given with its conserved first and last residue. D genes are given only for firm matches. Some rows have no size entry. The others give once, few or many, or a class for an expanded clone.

CASSDTRKGDYEQYF,TGTGCCAGCAGTGATACCCGCAAAGGGGACTACGAGCAGTACTTC,TRBV6-2/TRBV6-3,NA,TRBJ2-7,many
CASSPEQGRAFF,TGTGCCAGCTCACCCGAACAGGGGAGGGCTTTCTTT,TRBV18,TRBD1,TRBJ1-1,many
CASSQRDRHLRGGYGYTF,TGTGCCAGCAGTCAGAGGGACAGGCACCTTAGAGGGGGCTATGGCTACACCTTC,TRBV2,TRBD1,TRBJ1-2,NA
CAISEVLGEGYTF,TGTGCCATCAGTGAAGTTCTGGGGGAAGGCTACACCTTC,TRBV10-3,NA,TRBJ1-2,many
CASSSSLAGGQETQYF,TGTGCCAGCAGCTCCTCCCTCGCGGGGGGGCAAGAGACCCAGTACTTC,TRBV7-2,TRBD2,TRBJ2-5,many
CASSLGEGEQYF,TGTGCCAGCAGCTTAGGGGAGGGCGAGCAGTACTTC,TRBV7-9,TRBD2,TRBJ2-7,NA
CASRGGGGYSYEQYF,TGTGCCAGCAGGGGAGGGGGGGGGTACTCCTACGAGCAGTACTTC,TRBV28,NA,TRBJ2-7,many
CASSTTGGLGEKLFF,TGTGCCAGCAGTACCACAGGGGGCTTAGGTGAAAAACTGTTTTTT,TRBV6-1,TRBD1,TRBJ1-4,few
CASSLSYTEAFF,TGTGCCAGCAGCCTATCTTACACTGAAGCTTTCTTT,TRBV28,NA,TRBJ1-1,many
CSAPFPNSDHEQYF,TGCAGTGCCCCTTTCCCAAATAGCGATCACGAGCAGTACTTC,TRBV20-1,NA,TRBJ2-7,few
CASSFGPLNTEAFF,TGTGCCAGCAGTTTTGGACCTCTGAACACTGAAGCTTTCTTT,TRBV28,NA,TRBJ1-1,NA